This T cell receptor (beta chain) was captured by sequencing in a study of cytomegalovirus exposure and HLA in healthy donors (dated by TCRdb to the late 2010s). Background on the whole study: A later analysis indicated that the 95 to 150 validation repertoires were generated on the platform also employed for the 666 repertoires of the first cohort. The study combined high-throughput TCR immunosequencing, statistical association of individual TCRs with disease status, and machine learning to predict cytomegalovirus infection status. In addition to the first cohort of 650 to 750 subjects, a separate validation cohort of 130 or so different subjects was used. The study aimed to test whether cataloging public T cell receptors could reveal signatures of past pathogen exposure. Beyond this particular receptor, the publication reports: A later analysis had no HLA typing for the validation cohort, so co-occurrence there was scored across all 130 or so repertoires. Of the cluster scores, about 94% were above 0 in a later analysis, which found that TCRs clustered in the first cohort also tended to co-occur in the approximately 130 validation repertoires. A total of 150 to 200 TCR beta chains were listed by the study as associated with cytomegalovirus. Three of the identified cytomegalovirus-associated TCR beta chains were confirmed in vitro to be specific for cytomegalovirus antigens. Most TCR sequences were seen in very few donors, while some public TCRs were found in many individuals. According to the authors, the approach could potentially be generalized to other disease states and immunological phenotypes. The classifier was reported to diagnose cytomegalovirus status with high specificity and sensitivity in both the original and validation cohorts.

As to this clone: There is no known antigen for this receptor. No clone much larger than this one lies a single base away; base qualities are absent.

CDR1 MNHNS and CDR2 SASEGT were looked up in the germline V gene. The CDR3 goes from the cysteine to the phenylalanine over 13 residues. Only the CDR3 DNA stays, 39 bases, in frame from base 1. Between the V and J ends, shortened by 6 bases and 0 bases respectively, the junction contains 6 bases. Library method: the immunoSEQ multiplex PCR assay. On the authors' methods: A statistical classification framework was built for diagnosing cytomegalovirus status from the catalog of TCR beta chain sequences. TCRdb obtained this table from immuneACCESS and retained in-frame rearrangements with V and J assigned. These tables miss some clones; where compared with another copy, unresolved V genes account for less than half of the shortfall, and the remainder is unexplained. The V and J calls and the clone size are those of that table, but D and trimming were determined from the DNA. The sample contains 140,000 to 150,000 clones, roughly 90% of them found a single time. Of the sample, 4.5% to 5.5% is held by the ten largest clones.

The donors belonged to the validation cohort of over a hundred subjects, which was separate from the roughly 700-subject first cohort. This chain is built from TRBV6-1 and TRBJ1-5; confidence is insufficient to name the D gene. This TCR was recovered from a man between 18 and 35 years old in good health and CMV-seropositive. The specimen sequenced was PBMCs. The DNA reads TGTGCCAGCAGATCAGTTAGCAATCAGCCCCAGCATTTT. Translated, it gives CASRSVSNQPQHF.